This T cell receptor (beta chain) appears in the sequencing data of a study of T-cell memory formation after mild COVID-19. In the study overall: Each donor largely had its own TCR clusters.

Notes on the study in general: The authors did not confirm SARS-CoV-2 specificity of second-wave clones peaking day 37. Clones that contracted clustered mainly in CM and EM if CD4+ and in EMRA if CD8+.

With 2 bases removed from V and 1 base from J, the gap between germline ends came to 8 bases. CDR3 size: 14 residues. Germline V gene sequence: CDR1 SGHDT, CDR2 YYEEEE. This clonotype was seen more than once but under ten times. Its antigen is unknown. The 5'RACE method, run with constant-segment primers, produced TCR alpha and TCR beta cDNA libraries (carrying sample barcodes and UMIs). TCRdb passed the 5' RACE reads through MiXCR, listing each CDR3 protein once. Among 85,000 to 120,000 distinct CDR3 sequences listed, about 15% were seen once. The material sequenced was PBMCs or a T cell subset sorted from them (not recorded which). The rearrangement joins TRBV5-6 to TRBJ2-3; no clear D gene. The receptor's source is an adult woman who had mild COVID-19 (a few samples of this study predate the infection). Cell type and time point are not known. Here the CDR3 reads CASSFGTGTDTQYF. The CDR3 bases are TGTGCCAGCAGCTTCGGAACGGGCACAGATACGCAGTATTTT.